These 2 T cell receptor beta chains share one sample of origin, sequenced in a study of identical twins. Each CDR3 protein is one row after TCRdb ran MiXCR on the 5' RACE reads. The table shows approximately 500,000 distinct CDR3 sequences, with roughly a quarter occurring only once. Another study also made use of these data, one on T cells expressing NK-cell markers.

Sequencing input: CD4+ T cells sorted from blood. Receptors were obtained from a woman between 18 and 29 years old in good health.

The chain joins TRBV12-3 or TRBV12-4 to TRBJ2-1, with a weak D call TRBD1 (5 bases). This CDR3 comprises 15 residues. V was pared by 4 bases and J by 6 bases, with 16 bases between. In nucleotides, the CDR3 is TGTGCCAGCAGTTATAGGGGTGGGGCTGGCAATGAGCAGTTCTTC. Its translation is CASSYRGGAGNEQFF.

V gene TRBV4-1 combines with J gene TRBJ2-1, with D unresolved. V was trimmed by 0 bases and J by 8 bases, leaving 14 bases between them. Germline assignment: CDR1 MGHRA and CDR2 YSYEKL. The CDR3 has 15 amino acids. CDR3 nucleotide sequence: TGCGCCAGCAGCCAAGATTTAGAAGGCAGCGATGAGCAGTTCTTC. Translated, it gives CASSQDLEGSDEQFF.